This T cell receptor beta chain appears in the sequencing data of a study of T cells in Graves' hyperthyroidism and ophthalmopathy. The study enrolled patients aged 18 to 65 with newly diagnosed hyperthyroidism of under 2 months' duration. Researchers barred patients who had uncontrolled infection, other autoimmune disease, pregnancy or lactation. The sample of blood was obtained at first hyperthyroidism diagnosis (before any ophthalmopathy symptoms). Source material for PBMCs was about 10 ml fresh peripheral blood. RNA transcripts served as the template for amplifying TCR beta CDR3 regions. When the TCR CDR3 underwent first-round RT-PCR, the HTBI primer set was used. MiXCR, applied by TCRdb to the multiplex PCR reads, yields one record per CDR3 protein. The sample consists of hundreds of thousands of distinct CDR3 sequences, about 19% of them appearing once. Germline V gene sequence: CDR1 KGHSH, CDR2 LQKENI. This CDR3 has 18 amino acids. Deletions cut 2 bases from V and 0 bases from J, with 14 bases between.

This sequence joins TRBV18 and TRBJ1-6, with no clear D. The TCR sequence derives from a woman aged 45-60 years with Graves' hyperthyroidism that later progressed to Graves' ophthalmopathy. The source material was blood. As DNA, the CDR3 is TGTGCCAGCTCACCAGTAGGGCCCCAGAGCTCCTATAATTCACCCCTCCACTTT. It yields the protein CASSPVGPQSSYNSPLHF.